One and the same sample provided the 17 T cell receptor beta chains below, sequenced in a study of spatial heterogeneity in lung cancer. Described time point: blood at routine non-recurrence follow-up after resection. TCRdb used MiXCR to reprocess the 5' RACE reads, holding one entry per CDR3 protein. The table lists more than 30,000 distinct CDR3 sequences, about 10% of them singletons. The sequenced sample was PBMCs, obtained at follow-up. These receptors came from a female donor with early-stage non-small cell lung cancer.

The chain recombines TRBV19 with TRBJ1-5; D is possibly TRBD1 (6 bases). The V gene lost 5 bases and the J gene lost 7 bases, with 9 bases spanning the gap. There are 12 residues in the CDR3. Germline V gene sequence: CDR1 LNHDA, CDR2 SQIVND (reference sequence). The DNA for the CDR3 is TGTGCCAGTAGTGGCCAGGGGCAGCCCCAGCATTTT. Protein product: CASSGQGQPQHF. Using reference TRBV19 and TRBJ1-5 for the parts outside the CDR3, the full variable domain is DGGITQSPKYLFRKEGQNVTLSCEQNLNHDAMYWYRQDPGQGLRLIYYSQIVNDFQKGDIAEGYSVSREKKESFPLTVTSAQKNPTAFYLCASSGQGQPQHFGDGTRLSIL.

This clonotype was detected many times. The V gene is TRBV11-3, the J gene TRBJ2-2; D remains unclear. In germline, CDR1 is SGHNT, CDR2 YENEEA. V was cut by 1 base and J by 0 bases, with 9 bases left in between. This CDR3 has 16 amino acids. The CDR3: CASSLVAETNTGELFF. In nucleotides, the CDR3 is TGTGCCAGCAGCTTAGTTGCGGAAACGAACACCGGGGAGCTGTTTTTT.

This clonotype was seen ten or more times. This chain connects TRBV6-5 to TRBJ1-1, with TRBD1 as a possible D gene (6 bases). CDR1 is MNHEY and CDR2 is SVGAGI in the germline V gene. Trimming shortened V by 5 bases and J by 4 bases, and 14 bases separated the two germline ends. This CDR3 is 14 amino acids long. DNA for the CDR3: TGTGCCAGCAGTAAACAGGGAGGGAGCACTGAAGCTTTCTTT. Encoded protein: CASSKQGGSTEAFF.

This clonotype was observed at least ten times. V usage is TRBV5-1 and J usage is TRBJ1-2; 7 positions agree with TRBD1. Germline V CDR1 and CDR2: SGHRS, YFSETQ. The CDR3 contains 12 residues. Trimming at V came to 1 base and at J to 8 bases, leaving 2 bases not matched to a gene. In DNA form, the CDR3 reads TGCGCCAGCAGCTTGACAGGGGTCGGCTACACCTTC. Encoded protein: CASSLTGVGYTF.

This clonotype appeared many times. The rearrangement links TRBV6-2 or TRBV6-3 to TRBJ2-5, with D possibly matching TRBD2 (5 bases). The CDR3 loop spans 13 amino acids. The V gene's germline CDR1 is MNHEY and CDR2 SVGEGT. Trimming stripped 2 bases from V and 7 bases from J, with 11 bases between. The CDR3 sequence is CASSYPGEGTQYF. Here the CDR3 DNA reads TGTGCCAGCAGTTACCCCGGGGAAGGGACCCAGTACTTC.

The chain employs TRBV3-1 and TRBJ1-1; no definite D call. Germline CDR1 and CDR2: LGHDT and YNNKEL (reference sequence). V gave up 4 bases and J gave up 0 bases, with 9 bases separating them. The CDR3 runs to 14 residues. The CDR3 DNA follows: TGTGCCAGCAGCCCCACCCCCCTGAACACTGAAGCTTTCTTT. Translation gives CASSPTPLNTEAFF.

The chain employs TRBV15 and TRBJ2-7; D ambiguous. V dropped 0 bases and J dropped 4 bases, with 7 bases sitting between them. This CDR3 region has 13 residues. The V gene's germline CDR1 is LNHNV and CDR2 YYDKDF (reference sequence). This CDR3 reads CATSRDSSYEQYF. CDR3 bases: TGTGCCACCAGCAGAGATTCCAGTTACGAGCAGTACTTC.

This clonotype was counted only a few times. The chain carries TRBV5-1 and TRBJ2-2; 7 bases match TRBD1. After removal of 2 bases from V and 5 bases from J, the junction contained 9 bases not matched to a gene. Germline V CDR1 and CDR2: SGHRS, YFSETQ. The CDR3 runs to 16 residues. CDR3 in amino acids: CASSFYAGTATGELFF. For the CDR3, the DNA is TGCGCCAGCAGCTTTTATGCCGGGACAGCGACCGGGGAGCTGTTTTTT.

The CDR3 DNA is TGTGCCAGCAGTTTGGTCCCAGGGACAGGGTTTAGCCAGCCCCAGCATTTT. This translates into CASSLVPGTGFSQPQHF. This chain connects TRBV28 to TRBJ1-5; TRBD1 matches 9 bases. This CDR3 spans 17 amino acids. V dropped 3 bases and J dropped 7; count of bases not matched to a gene: 13. Germline V lookup: CDR1 MDHEN, CDR2 SYDVKM.

This clonotype was recorded at least ten times. The genes are TRBV15 and TRBJ1-6; D is undetermined. V was cut by 0 bases and J by 0 bases, with 3 bases left in between. This CDR3 has 15 residues. The germline V gene has CDR1 LNHNV and CDR2 YYDKDF (reference sequence). Here the CDR3 DNA reads TGTGCCACCAGCAGAGATCGCTCCTATAATTCACCCCTCCACTTT. It yields the protein CATSRDRSYNSPLHF.

This clonotype was counted between two and nine times. J is TRBJ2-2 and V is TRBV5-1, with 7 nucleotides matching TRBD1. CDR1 and CDR2 from the germline V gene are SGHRS and YFSETQ. The CDR3 contains 14 residues. V trimming: 0 bases; J trimming: 7 bases; junction bases outside the gene matches: 3. CDR3 sequence reads: CASSLEHRGGELFF. The CDR3 DNA sequence: TGCGCCAGCAGCTTGGAGCACAGGGGCGGGGAGCTGTTTTTT.

Many counts were recorded for this clonotype. J is TRBJ1-1 and V is TRBV5-4; 9 bases match TRBD1. The CDR3 length is 14 residues. Losses at the gene ends were 5 bases for V and 4 bases for J; bases not matched to a gene: 6. Germline V gene sequence: CDR1 SGHNT, CDR2 YYREEE (reference sequence). The CDR3 DNA is TGTGCCAGCAGTTTTACAGGGGGCGGCACTGAAGCTTTCTTT. As protein: CASSFTGGGTEAFF.

This clonotype appeared many times. The chain joins TRBV7-6 to TRBJ2-1, with 11 bases lining up with TRBD1. Losses at the gene ends were 2 bases for V and 8 bases for J; bases not matched to a gene: 11. In germline, CDR1 is SGHVS, CDR2 FNYEAQ. The CDR3 contains 17 residues. The CDR3 DNA sequence: TGTGCCAGCAGCTTATGGCGCCGGGACAGGGGGGAGGATGAGCAGTTCTTC. This sequence encodes CASSLWRRDRGEDEQFF.

This clonotype was detected ten times or more. The gene calls are TRBV12-3 or TRBV12-4 and TRBJ2-7, with a weak D call TRBD2 (6 bases). V was trimmed by 2 bases and J by 2 bases, leaving 7 bases between them. This CDR3 is built from 13 residues. The DNA of the CDR3 is TGTGCCAGCAGTTTACCGGGGGCCTACGAGCAGTACTTC. Its translation: CASSLPGAYEQYF.

This clonotype has more than one count but fewer than ten. The rearrangement links TRBV11-1 to TRBJ2-2, with unresolved D. V was pared by 0 bases and J by 0 bases, with 5 bases between. Per germline, CDR1 SGHAT and CDR2 FQDESV (reference sequence). There are 15 residues in the CDR3. CDR3 in amino acids: CASSLALTNTGELFF. The CDR3 nucleotides read TGTGCCAGCAGCTTAGCACTGACGAACACCGGGGAGCTGTTTTTT.

Many counts were recorded for this clonotype. The V gene is TRBV5-1, the J gene TRBJ2-5, with D unresolved. The ends were cut back, 0 bases at V and 4 bases at J, with 16 bases in the middle. This CDR3 has 16 amino acids. The germline CDR1 and CDR2 sequences are SGHRS and YFSETQ. The CDR3 reads CASSLAAATGGETQYF. The CDR3 region has the DNA TGCGCCAGCAGCTTGGCGGCGGCCACGGGCGGAGAGACCCAGTACTTC.

The chain links TRBV5-1 to TRBJ1-2; no clear D gene. CDR3 length: 14 amino acids. Trimming shortened V by 0 bases and J by 5 bases, and 11 bases separated the two germline ends. Per germline, CDR1 SGHRS and CDR2 YFSETQ. The CDR3: CASSLVVSEYGYTF. The DNA for the CDR3 is TGCGCCAGCAGCTTGGTTGTGTCAGAGTATGGCTACACCTTC.